This is a list of T cell receptor beta chains from one sample in a study of T cells expressing NK-cell markers. Each CDR3 protein gets one entry in TCRdb, which reprocessed the 5' RACE reads and gives no DNA. Across roughly 390,000 distinct CDR3 sequences, the top ten clones capture roughly 5.5% of the sample. The sample consisted of blood T cells: a sorted CD56 or NKG2C T cell subset, CD4+ or CD8+ T cells, or bulk PBMC T cells (not recorded which). These receptors were obtained from a man between 18 and 69 years old in good health. Each CDR3 is given with its conserved first and last residue.

cdr3_aa,v_call,j_call
CASSPAGGTRRETQYF,TRBV7-2,TRBJ2-5
CASRPGTENYEQYF,TRBV7-9,TRBJ2-7
CASSLLNRGNTEAFF,TRBV7-8,TRBJ1-1
CSVDSRGSTEAFF,TRBV29-1,TRBJ1-1
CASSRRRYYEQYF,TRBV6-1,TRBJ2-7
CASGDKETQYF,TRBV2,TRBJ2-5
CASSQRLADIQETQYF,TRBV3-1,TRBJ2-5
CASSLSFLNTEAFF,TRBV27,TRBJ1-1
CASSRDRGRQPQHF,TRBV6-1,TRBJ1-5
CASSLGYRDYEQYF,TRBV7-2,TRBJ2-7
CASSPSGPRAGAFF,TRBV9,TRBJ1-1
CASSLGGWLGYTF,TRBV12-3/TRBV12-4,TRBJ1-2
CSSSGGASYNEQFF,TRBV20-1,TRBJ2-1
CASSKGLRATQGAHRNTQYF,TRBV21-1,TRBJ2-3
CASKGWGVLETQYF,TRBV2,TRBJ2-5
CASSPGFGDQPQHF,TRBV6-1,TRBJ1-5
CSARELGTSLHYWSYEQYF,TRBV20-1,TRBJ2-7